The 22 T cell receptor beta chains below were found in one sample sequenced in a study of OX40 agonist ivuxolimab in advanced cancers. Assay used: immunoSEQ multiplex PCR; TCRdb lists only in-frame clones, some missing. The sample holds 75,000 to 100,000 clones, roughly 80% seen once. Here the sequenced sample was CD4+ or CD8+ T cells sorted from blood, taken in a trial of the OX40 agonist ivuxolimab. These receptors were obtained from an adult with an advanced solid tumor such as melanoma, head and neck, liver or kidney cancer.

The V call is TRBV21-1, the J call TRBJ2-7; TRBD1, the D gene given by the table, was not confirmed from the DNA. TRBV21-1 is a recognized pseudogene. This CDR3 has 15 amino acids. The CDR3 bases are TGTGCCAGCAGCGACACAGACGACCCCTACTACGAGCAGTACTTC. Translating it yields CASSDTDDPYYEQYF.

The CDR3 nucleotides are TGTGCCAGCAGTTTCCGGGACAAGCATCAGCCCCAGCATTTT. Translating gives CASSFRDKHQPQHF. The chain links TRBV6-5 to TRBJ1-5; possibly TRBD1 for D (6 bases). This CDR3 is built from 14 residues. Germline CDR1 and CDR2: MNHEY and SVGAGI. V was pared by 4 bases and J by 5 bases, with 12 bases between.

This clone was counted only a few times. The J gene is TRBJ1-1, the V gene TRBV14; D is unclear. The V end was cut by 0 bases, the J end by 0 bases, with 8 bases between. The germline V gene has CDR1 SGHDN and CDR2 FVKESK. CDR3 length equals 15 residues. Here the CDR3 DNA reads TGTGCCAGCAGCCAAGATTATAGAATGAACACTGAAGCTTTCTTT. Encoded protein: CASSQDYRMNTEAFF.

The chain combines TRBV6-6 with TRBJ2-3; 10 bases agree with TRBD2. V dropped 2 bases and J dropped 5; count of bases not matched to a gene: 4. The CDR3 extends over 15 amino acids. CDR1 and CDR2 (germline): MNHNY, SVGAGI (reference sequence). The CDR3 region is CASSYHGTSVDTQYF. The CDR3 DNA sequence: TGTGCCAGCAGTTACCACGGGACTAGCGTAGATACGCAGTATTTT.

The sample holds a few counts of this clone. This rearrangement joins TRBV5-1 to TRBJ2-3, with a tentative D call TRBD1 (5 bases). Germline V gene lookup returns CDR1 SGHRS and CDR2 YFSETQ. Trimming took 4 bases from V and 1 from J, leaving 13 bases between them. The CDR3 loop spans 15 amino acids. The CDR3 is CASSLDNPRTDTQYF. CDR3 sequence (DNA): TGCGCCAGCAGCCTGGACAACCCGCGCACAGATACGCAGTATTTT.

This chain joins TRBV2 and TRBJ2-5; a weak D match, TRBD2 (6 bases). Trimming removed 2 bases at V and 1 base at J, with 11 bases between. CDR1 and CDR2 (germline): SNHLY, FYNNEI. This CDR3 contains 15 residues. CDR3 residues: CASSEWGSGQETQYF. CDR3 in DNA: TGTGCCAGCAGTGAATGGGGTAGCGGCCAAGAGACCCAGTACTTC.

The chain recombines TRBV9 with TRBJ2-5; D gene ambiguous. The J call may be wrong; the DNA end is better matched by TRBJ2-7. This CDR3 is built from 14 residues. CDR1 is SGDLS, CDR2 YYNGEE, per germline. Here the CDR3 DNA reads TGTGCCAGCAGCGTAGTGGCAGGTACCCACGAGCAGTACTTC. This sequence encodes CASSVVAGTHEQYF.

The chain combines TRBV4-2 with TRBJ2-4; D gene uncertain. Germline V gives CDR1 LGHNA, CDR2 YNFKEQ. Between the trimmed V and J ends, which lost 1 base and 9 bases, there was a span of 7 bases. This CDR3 contains 12 residues. CDR3 amino acids: CASSQGPGIQYF. The CDR3 nucleotides read TGTGCCAGCAGCCAAGGCCCCGGCATTCAGTACTTC.

The chain has TRBV5-1 and TRBJ2-7; TRBD1 aligns across 7 bases. Germline CDR1 is SGHRS and CDR2 is YFSETQ. There are 13 residues in the CDR3. V was clipped by 4 bases and J by 2 bases; unmatched bases: 3. The CDR3 coding sequence is TGCGCCAGCAGCACAGGGGCAACCTACGAGCAGTACTTC. Translated, it gives CASSTGATYEQYF.

This sequence joins TRBV9 and TRBJ2-3, with D unclear. In germline, CDR1 is SGDLS, CDR2 YYNGEE. The V and J ends lost 2 bases and 6 bases respectively, with 7 bases between them. CDR3 length equals 12 residues. DNA of the CDR3: TGTGCCAGCAGCGTGCTAGGGGATACGCAGTATTTT. It codes for CASSVLGDTQYF.

The chain has TRBV5-6 and TRBJ2-1, with 8 nucleotides matching TRBD2. The length of the CDR3 is 15 residues. V trimming: 0 bases; J trimming: 5 bases; junction bases outside the gene matches: 4. Per the germline V gene, CDR1 is SGHDT and CDR2 is YYEEEE. CDR3 protein: CASSLAGLVHNEQFF. For the CDR3, the DNA is TGTGCCAGCAGCTTGGCGGGACTAGTCCACAATGAGCAGTTCTTC.

Only one count was recorded for this clone. J is TRBJ1-3 and V is TRBV7-9; D unclear. Germline V gene data show CDR1 as SEHNR and CDR2 as FQNEAQ (reference sequence). This CDR3 spans 12 amino acids. V lost 7 bases and J lost 8, with 12 bases in between. CDR3 sequence: CASTRQVDTIYF. CDR3 bases: TGTGCCAGCACCCGTCAAGTGGACACCATATATTTT.

The CDR3 region has the DNA TGTGCCAGCAACCCCCGGGTCAACGAGCAGTACTTC. Translation: CASNPRVNEQYF. This rearrangement joins TRBV5-8 to TRBJ2-7; D unresolved. The CDR3 extends over 12 amino acids. Germline V gene data show CDR1 as SGHTS and CDR2 as YDEGEE. V gave up 6 bases and J gave up 5 bases, with 12 bases separating them.

In this sample, this clone turned up many times. This sequence joins TRBV2 and TRBJ1-1; D call uncertain. Between the trimmed V and J ends, which lost 6 bases and 5 bases, there was a span of 19 bases. Germline V CDR1 and CDR2: SNHLY, FYNNEI. This CDR3 comprises 15 residues. CDR3 protein: CASRIFGSEVTEAFF. The CDR3 region has the DNA TGTGCCAGCAGAATCTTTGGCAGCGAGGTTACTGAAGCTTTCTTT.

The chain has TRBV18 and TRBJ1-2, with TRBD1 matching over 7 bases. V was pared by 0 bases and J by 4 bases, with 11 bases of the junction left unmatched. Germline assignment: CDR1 KGHSH and CDR2 LQKENI. CDR3 length: 17 amino acids. The CDR3 DNA is TGTGCCAGCTCACCACCGGGGTTTACAGGGGCAGCCTATGGCTACACCTTC. It yields the protein CASSPPGFTGAAYGYTF.

The chain uses TRBV18 and TRBJ2-3, with 10 bases identical to TRBD2. Germline V gene sequence: CDR1 KGHSH, CDR2 LQKENI. The CDR3 is made up of 14 amino acids. With 6 bases clipped from V and 2 bases from J, the junction kept 2 bases outside the gene matches. The CDR3 region has the DNA TGTGCCAGCTCGGGGACTAGCGCCACAGATACGCAGTATTTT. It encodes CASSGTSATDTQYF.

This chain uses TRBV11-3 with TRBJ2-3, with TRBD2 matching over 8 bases. This CDR3 comprises 13 residues. Germline V CDR1 and CDR2: SGHNT, YENEEA. J was trimmed by 15 bases and V by 0 bases; bases with no gene match: 8. The CDR3 DNA reads as TGTGCCAGCAGCTTAGATCGGGGGGGGGCCCCCTATTTT. Its protein is CASSLDRGGAPYF.

The gene calls are TRBV6-1 and TRBJ1-6; 7 positions agree with TRBD1. J gave up 14 bases and V 1 base, and 8 bases lay outside the gene matches. CDR3 length: 14 residues. Germline V gives CDR1 MNHNS, CDR2 SASEGT. CDR3 loop: CASSEVGGGSSLHF. The CDR3 DNA is TGTGCCAGCAGTGAAGTAGGGGGCGGTTCGTCCCTCCACTTT.

Comment on this clone: A much larger clone sits a single nucleotide away, making a read error possible. The rearrangement links TRBV11-2 to TRBJ1-1; maybe TRBD1 (5 bases). CDR1 and CDR2 (germline): SGHAT, FQNNGV. This CDR3 region has 14 residues. V lost 1 base, J lost 1 base, and 7 bases lay in between. DNA for the CDR3: TGTGCCAGCAGCTTAGTCGGGGGGAACACTGAAGCTTTCTTT. Amino acid sequence: CASSLVGGNTEAFF. The variable domain in full, completed from reference TRBV11-2 and TRBJ1-1, reads EAGVAQSPRYKIIEKRQSVAFWCNPISGHATLYWYQQILGQGPKLLIQFQNNGVVDDSQLPKDRFSAERLKGVDSTLKIQPAKLEDSAVYLCASSLVGGNTEAFFGQGTRLTVV.

The chain recombines TRBV5-8 with TRBJ2-1; tentative D call: TRBD1 (6 bases). This CDR3 region has 13 residues. Germline lookup yields CDR1 SGHTS and CDR2 YDEGEE. The V and J ends lost 3 bases and 7 bases respectively, with 11 bases between them. This CDR3 is CASSYQQGNEQFF. In DNA form, the CDR3 reads TGTGCCAGCAGCTACCAGCAGGGGAATGAGCAGTTCTTC.

J is TRBJ2-1 and V is TRBV5-6, with D unresolved. Trimming removed 1 base from V and 4 bases from J, with 12 bases in between. Looked up from germline, CDR1 is SGHDT and CDR2 is YYEEEE. This CDR3 is built from 15 residues. The CDR3 reads CASSLKAGAYNEQFF. CDR3 nucleotides: TGTGCCAGCAGCTTGAAGGCAGGAGCTTACAATGAGCAGTTCTTC.

The chain combines TRBV4-1 with TRBJ1-2; D perhaps matches TRBD1 (5 bases). Trimming took 2 bases from V and 8 from J, leaving 24 bases between them. The CDR3 extends over 17 amino acids. Germline assignment: CDR1 MGHRA and CDR2 YSYEKL. CDR3: CASSQTPGREFSMGYTF. The DNA of the CDR3 is TGCGCCAGCAGCCAAACCCCAGGGCGAGAGTTTTCTATGGGCTACACCTTC.